A single T cell receptor beta chain is shown here with its context. These data belong to a study of blood T cell repertoires in COVID-19. Whole-study context: Spain, Italy and the United States supplied samples that represented acute and convalescent COVID-19. PBMCs, B-cell-depleted T cells, or T cells were the source of the cDNA or gDNA that made up the material.

Source study methods: Reference gene primer amplification in the assay estimated nucleated cell counts. TCRdb keeps only in-frame clones here, not all; method: immunoSEQ multiplex PCR. The V and J calls and the clone size are those of that table, but D and trimming were determined from the DNA. The sample lists about 230,000 clones, more than 65% seen once, with approximately 2% in the top ten. The CDR3 is 13 residues long. Deletions cut 2 bases from V and 4 bases from J, with 8 bases between. Germline CDR1 is MNHEY and CDR2 is SMNVEV (reference sequence). The chain is built from TRBV27 and TRBJ2-5; D remains ambiguous. Material: peripheral blood. This clonotype was obtained from a man aged 35 to 55 who had recovered from COVID-19. CDR3 residues: CASSLRSGETQYF. CDR3 nucleotide sequence: TGTGCCAGCAGTTTACGGAGTGGAGAGACCCAGTACTTC.